Listed here is a single TCR beta chain. Assay: immunoSEQ multiplex PCR; the TCRdb copy retains only in-frame clones and omits some. The sample contains some 1,600,000 clones, 95% to 99% of which appear only once. The sample is drawn from a study of shared clonotypes between healthy human individuals. Study-level background: The people who gave samples were two women and a few men aged 18 to 49.

Germline CDR1 MNHEY, CDR2 SVGAGI. This CDR3 spans 13 amino acids. V lost 6 bases and J 5 bases, leaving 13 bases between the germline ends. Material for sequencing was naive CD4+ T cells sorted from blood. The subset here: CD45RA+ positively selected. The TCR was taken from a man between 25 and 39 years old in good health. V gene TRBV6-5 combines with J gene TRBJ1-2, with D unclear. The CDR3 DNA sequence: TGTGCCAGCAGACAGACCTTGAGTTATGGCTACACCTTC. It translates to CASRQTLSYGYTF.